This T cell receptor beta chain was recovered during a study of blood T cell repertoires in COVID-19. Study-wide context: Italy, Spain and the United States were the sources of the convalescent and acute COVID-19 samples. Sources were T cells, B-cell-depleted T cells, or PBMCs; the material itself was cDNA or gDNA.

V was cut by 2 bases and J by 3 bases, with 13 bases left in between. In germline, CDR1 is ENHRY, CDR2 SYGVKD. The CDR3 consists of 15 residues. Per the authors' pipeline: Reference gene primer amplification in the assay estimated nucleated cell counts. TCRdb's table, derived via immunoSEQ multiplex PCR, lists solely in-frame clones and lacks some. The DNA gave D and trimming, while V, J and clone size come from that table. Of approximately 130,000 clones in the sample, 80% to 90% were seen once. The sample consisted of peripheral blood. The TCR was taken from a man older than 75 with active or convalescent COVID-19. V and J are TRBV10-3 and TRBJ1-1; D is uncertain. Here the CDR3 DNA reads TGTGCCATCAGTGAGACAGTCGATTATGACACTGAAGCTTTCTTT. This translates into CAISETVDYDTEAFF.